This entry lists 5 T cell receptor beta chains sequenced from one sample in a study of CD4 and CD8 cells across lung adenocarcinoma regions (dated by TCRdb to the late 2010s). The library was produced with PCR. This sample was sequenced with a HiSeq X Ten. Through fastp at Q25 and MiXCR, TCRdb rebuilt clones from the public reads, retaining in-frame beta chains. All rows with the same CDR3 protein become a single entry with the most common DNA and genes. Here the sample has about 18,000 distinct CDR3 sequences; around 50% occur a single time. Clones ranked in the top ten supply 34% of the sample. Sample: CD8+ T cells from the margin of a lung tumor. The cell subset or site label of this sample denotes: tumor margin region. Every receptor here comes from a male donor with lung adenocarcinoma. The CD4 and CD8 labels of this study may be unreliable.

This clonotype counts as medium-sized (0.01 to 0.1%). The chain joins TRBV6-5 to TRBJ2-1, with no clear D. The length of the CDR3 is 14 residues. Germline assignment: CDR1 MNHEY and CDR2 SVGAGI. V was trimmed by 6 bases and J by 0 bases, leaving 9 bases between them. The CDR3 DNA reads TGTGCCAGCAGCTTACAGAGCTCCTACAATGAGCAGTTCTTC. Amino acids: CASSLQSSYNEQFF.

As DNA, the CDR3 is TGTGCCAGCAGGGGACAGGTGGAGACCCAGTACTTC. Its protein is CASRGQVETQYF. The chain recombines TRBV6-1 with TRBJ2-1; 8 nucleotides agree with TRBD1. TRBJ2-5 explains the end of the DNA better; the J call may be wrong. The CDR3 runs 12 residues. The germline gives CDR1 MNHNS, CDR2 SASEGT.

By proportion, this clonotype is medium-sized. The chain carries TRBV6-1 and TRBJ2-6; D is unresolved. Trimming left V 10 bases short and J 6 bases short, with 13 bases between. This CDR3 region has 13 residues. CDR1 MNHNS and CDR2 SASEGT come from the germline V gene. CDR3 in DNA: TGTGCCATTTCTAGGGCGAAGGCCAACGTCCTGACTTTC. Translating gives CAISRAKANVLTF.

Note on this clonotype: One end of the junction varies from germline; a read error may be responsible. The chain joins TRBV7-2 to TRBJ2-5; 10 bases are shared with TRBD2. The CDR3 has 15 amino acids. Germline V gene lookup returns CDR1 SGHTA and CDR2 FQGNSA. The chain's CDR3 is CARGFLAGDQDTQYF. Here the CDR3 DNA reads TGTGCCAGGGGCTTCCTAGCGGGGGACCAAGATACGCAGTACTTT. Looking up the rest from reference TRBV7-2 and TRBJ2-5 gives the full variable domain: GAGVSQSPSNKVTEKGKDVELRCDPISGHTALYWYRQSLGQGLEFLIYFQGNSAPDKSGLPSDRFSAERTGGSVSTLTIQRTQQEDSAVYLCARGFLAGDQDTQYFGPGTRLLVL.

The CDR3 sequence: CAGGPGGGAKEIQYF. The DNA for the CDR3 is TGTGCCGGGGGCCCAGGGGGTGGTGCCAAAGAGATTCAGTACTTC. This chain uses TRBV27 with TRBJ2-5, with 7 bases that match TRBD1. Trimming removed 11 bases from V and 11 bases from J; junction bases left unmatched: 23. Per the germline V gene, CDR1 is MNHEY and CDR2 is SMNVEV (reference sequence). This CDR3 has 15 residues.